The T cell receptor beta chain under discussion was sequenced for a study of blood T cell repertoires in COVID-19. On the study more broadly: From the United States, Italy and Spain came samples of acute and convalescent COVID-19. Sources were T cells, B-cell-depleted T cells, or PBMCs; the material itself was cDNA or gDNA.

Trimming stripped 2 bases from V and 5 bases from J, with 10 bases between. The CDR3 runs 13 residues. CDR1 is SGDLS, CDR2 YYNGEE, per germline. Methods used by the authors: Amplification of reference gene primers provided the estimated nucleated cell counts. Clones were read by immunoSEQ multiplex PCR, and TCRdb kept only the in-frame ones, dropping some. The D gene and trimming were derived from the DNA, and the V and J assignments and clone size from that table. This table holds about 84,000 clones, around 82% found once. The specimen was peripheral blood. The chain couples TRBV9 to TRBJ1-1, with a weak D call TRBD1 (5 bases). The TCR originated in a man at least 80 years old with active or convalescent COVID-19. The CDR3 region is CASSVAGRTEAFF. CDR3 DNA sequence: TGTGCCAGCAGCGTGGCGGGACGGACTGAAGCTTTCTTT.